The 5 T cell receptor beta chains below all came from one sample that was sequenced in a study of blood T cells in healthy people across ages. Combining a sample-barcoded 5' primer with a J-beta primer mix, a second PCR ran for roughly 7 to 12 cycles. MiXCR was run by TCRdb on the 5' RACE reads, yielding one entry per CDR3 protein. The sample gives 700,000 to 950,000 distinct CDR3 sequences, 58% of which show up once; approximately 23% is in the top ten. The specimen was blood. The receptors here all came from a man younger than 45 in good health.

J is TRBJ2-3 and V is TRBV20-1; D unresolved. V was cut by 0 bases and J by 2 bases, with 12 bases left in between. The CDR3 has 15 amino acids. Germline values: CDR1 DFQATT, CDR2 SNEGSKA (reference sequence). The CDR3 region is CSARDRDSNTDTQYF. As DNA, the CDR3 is TGCAGTGCTAGAGATCGCGACTCAAACACAGATACGCAGTATTTT.

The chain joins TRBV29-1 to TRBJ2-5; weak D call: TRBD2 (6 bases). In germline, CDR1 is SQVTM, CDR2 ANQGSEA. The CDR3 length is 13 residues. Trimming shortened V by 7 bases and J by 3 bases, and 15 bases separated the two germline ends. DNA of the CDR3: TGCAGCGCTGGGGGTGGCGGGGAAGAGACCCAGTACTTC. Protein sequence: CSAGGGGEETQYF.

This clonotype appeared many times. In DNA, the CDR3 is TGCGCCAGCAGAGTTGTGCCGGGGGACTCTAAAAACATTCAGTACTTC. Translation: CASRVVPGDSKNIQYF. The rearrangement links TRBV5-1 to TRBJ2-4, with a tentative D call TRBD2 (6 bases). Germline values: CDR1 SGHRS, CDR2 YFSETQ. This CDR3 comprises 16 residues. Trimming pared 5 bases from V and 4 bases from J, leaving 19 bases between.

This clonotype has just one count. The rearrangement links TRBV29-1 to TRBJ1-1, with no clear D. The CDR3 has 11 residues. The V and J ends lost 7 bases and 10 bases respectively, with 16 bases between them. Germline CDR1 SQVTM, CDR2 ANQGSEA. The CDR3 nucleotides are TGCAGCGCCGAGGTAACGCTGAGAGCTTTCTTT. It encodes CSAEVTLRAFF.

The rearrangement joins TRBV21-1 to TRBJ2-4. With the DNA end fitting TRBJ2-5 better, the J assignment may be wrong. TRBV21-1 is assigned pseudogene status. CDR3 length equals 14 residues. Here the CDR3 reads CASSKVVSAETQYF. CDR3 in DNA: TGTGCCAGCAGCAAAGTAGTTTCTGCGGAGACCCAGTACTTC.